A selection of T cell receptor beta chains follows, all from one sample in a study of shared clonotypes between healthy human individuals. The repertoire was sequenced with immunoSEQ multiplex PCR; TCRdb's copy has only in-frame clones and lacks some. The table has 550,000 to 800,000 clones, over 65% seen once. Sequencing used memory CD4+ T cells sorted from blood. The receptors were gathered from a woman aged 25-40 years in good health. The CDR3 runs from the conserved cysteine through the conserved F or W. The order of the fields is clone size, V gene, D gene, J gene, CDR3 DNA, CDR3 protein. The D gene is left open where the match is weak. Size is stated for part of the rows, as once, few or many counts, or as a class when the clone is expanded.

>few|TRBV5-4|NA|TRBJ2-5
TGTGCCAGCACTGGGGTAGCGGAAGAGACCCAGTACTTC
CASTGVAEETQYF
>once|TRBV19|NA|TRBJ1-5
TGTGCCAGTAGTGGGAAGAGTCAGCCCCAGCATTTT
CASSGKSQPQHF
>NA|TRBV4-1|TRBD2|TRBJ2-7
TGCGCCAGCAGCCAAGAGTCCAGCGGGACCCCCTACGAGCAGTACTTC
CASSQESSGTPYEQYF
>NA|TRBV7-9|NA|TRBJ2-1
TGTGCCAGCAGCTTAAACGTTCATGAGCAGTTCTTC
CASSLNVHEQFF
>NA|TRBV15|TRBD2|TRBJ2-1
TGTGCCACCAGCCCCGGGACTAGCGGGGCCAATTGGCAGTTCTTC
CATSPGTSGANWQFF
>NA|TRBV28|NA|TRBJ2-2
TGTGCCAGCAGTTTTCACGGGGAGCTGTTTTTT
CASSFHGELFF
>NA|TRBV7-3|NA|TRBJ2-2
TGTGCCAGCAGCCCCGTTGAAGCCGGGAACACCGGGGAGCTGTTTTTT
CASSPVEAGNTGELFF
>many|TRBV5-1|NA|TRBJ2-7
TGCGCCAGCAGCAAGGGACTACAGGGATCCTACGAGCAGTACTTC
CASSKGLQGSYEQYF
>NA|TRBV4-2|TRBD2|TRBJ2-3
TGTGCCAGCAACGCGGGAGGGAGAGGGTTAGATACGCAGTATTTT
CASNAGGRGLDTQYF
>few|TRBV7-8|NA|TRBJ1-5
TGTGCCAGCAGCGATTTCCGGAAGAGCAATCAGCCCCAGCATTTT
CASSDFRKSNQPQHF
>NA|TRBV4-1|TRBD2|TRBJ2-2
TGCGCCAGCAGCCAAGGGACTAGCCCTAACACCGGGGAGCTGTTTTTT
CASSQGTSPNTGELFF
>NA|TRBV27|TRBD2|TRBJ2-1
TGTGCCAGCAAATTAGCGGGAAGCTTTTACAATGAGCAGTTCTTC
CASKLAGSFYNEQFF
>once|TRBV27|NA|TRBJ1-1
TGTGCCAGCAGTCCCAGGGCACATGGGAACACTGAAGCTTTCTTT
CASSPRAHGNTEAFF
>once|TRBV29-1|NA|TRBJ2-4
TGCAGCGGGAGGGGTGCGGCCAAAAACATTCAGTACTTC
CSGRGAAKNIQYF
>few|TRBV5-1|TRBD1|TRBJ2-3
TGCGCCAGCAGCTTTGCACAGGGGGCTGGCACAGATACGCAGTATTTT
CASSFAQGAGTDTQYF
>few|TRBV27|NA|TRBJ2-2
TGTGCCAGCCGACAGCTTTGGAACACCGGGGAGCTGTTTTTT
CASRQLWNTGELFF
>NA|TRBV5-1|NA|TRBJ2-1
TGCGCCAGCAGCTTGCTTCTATCCAGTGAGCAGTTCTTC
CASSLLLSSEQFF
>once|TRBV7-2|TRBD2|TRBJ2-2
TGTGCCAGCAGCCCGGGGACTAGCGGGAGCAGGGACACCGGGGAGCTGTTTTTT
CASSPGTSGSRDTGELFF
>NA|TRBV6-6|NA|TRBJ2-1
TGTGCCAGCTCGCAGGGAGGATCGAATGAGCAGTTCTTC
CASSQGGSNEQFF
>NA|TRBV5-4|NA|TRBJ1-1
TGTGCCAGCAGCGGAGAGTTGAATAGTAACACTGAAGCTTTCTTT
CASSGELNSNTEAFF
>NA|TRBV27|TRBD2|TRBJ2-5
TGTGCCAGCAAAAGACTAGCGGGGGGAACGGGGGAGACCCAGTACTTC
CASKRLAGGTGETQYF
>NA|TRBV11-2|NA|TRBJ1-1
TGTGCCAGCAGCCCAGGGGCCCGGGAGGCTGAAGCTTTCTTT
CASSPGAREAEAFF
>NA|TRBV13|TRBD1|TRBJ2-7
TGTGCCAGCAGCTCCCGCAGGGGGCGCAGGTCCTACGAGCAGTACTTC
CASSSRRGRRSYEQYF
>NA|TRBV27|TRBD2|TRBJ2-3
TGTGCCAGCCGGACTAGCGGGAGGAGGCAGTATTTT
CASRTSGRRQYF
>many|TRBV5-1|TRBD1|TRBJ2-2
TGCGCCAGCAGCTCCGGGACAGAAGGAACCGGGGAGCTGTTTTTT
CASSSGTEGTGELFF
>once|TRBV5-1|NA|TRBJ2-1
TGCGCCAGCAGCGTAGATAGCGGAGCTTACAATGAGCAGTTCTTC
CASSVDSGAYNEQFF
>NA|TRBV18|TRBD1|TRBJ2-1
TGTGCCAGCTCACCACAGGACAGGGACTACAATGAGCAGTTCTTC
CASSPQDRDYNEQFF
>NA|TRBV7-9|TRBD2|TRBJ2-2
TGTGCCAGCAGCTCCCTGACTAGCACCTCCACCGGGGAGCTGTTTTTT
CASSSLTSTSTGELFF
>NA|TRBV7-2|TRBD1|TRBJ2-5
TGTGCCAGCGGGGAAGGACAGGGGAGTAGAGTGACCCAGTACTTC
CASGEGQGSRVTQYF
>NA|TRBV4-1|NA|TRBJ2-7
TGCGCCAGCAGCCAACACCCCCTCGTCGGGCCCGAGCAGTACTTC
CASSQHPLVGPEQYF
>NA|TRBV2|NA|TRBJ1-3
TGTGCCAGCACCATGGACGCCCAGATTAGGAACACCATATATTTT
CASTMDAQIRNTIYF
>NA|TRBV2|NA|TRBJ2-7
TGTGCCAGCAGTGCAGTATACGAGCAGTACTTC
CASSAVYEQYF
>NA|TRBV28|NA|TRBJ1-5
TGTGCCAGCAGTTTATCTCGGCAGGGAAGTCAGCCCCAGCATTTT
CASSLSRQGSQPQHF
>NA|TRBV7-5|NA|TRBJ2-1
TGTGCCAGCAGCTTGAGGTCGGGAGGGATGAATGAGCAGTTCTTC
CASSLRSGGMNEQFF
>NA|TRBV6-5|NA|TRBJ1-2
TGTGCCAGCAGTTACTCGTTGGGGGCCGGAGGCTACACCTTC
CASSYSLGAGGYTF
>NA|TRBV6-5|NA|TRBJ2-5
TGTGCCAGCAGTCAAGGACAGCAAGAGACCCAGTACTTC
CASSQGQQETQYF
>NA|TRBV5-5|NA|TRBJ2-4
TGTGCCAGCAGCTTGCCGACAGCAAACATTCAGTACTTC
CASSLPTANIQYF
>once|TRBV5-4|TRBD1|TRBJ2-7
TGTGCCAGCAGCCCACCCGGGTCAGGGGGCCAAAGCGCCGAGCAGTACTTC
CASSPPGSGGQSAEQYF
>NA|TRBV28|NA|TRBJ1-3
TGTGCCAGCAGTTTATCAAAGTACTCTGGAAACACCATATATTTT
CASSLSKYSGNTIYF
>NA|TRBV5-1|TRBD1|TRBJ1-4
TGCGCCAGCAGCGTAACCGGGACAGGGGGTGAAAAACTGTTTTTT
CASSVTGTGGEKLFF
>once|TRBV5-1|NA|TRBJ1-1
TGCGCCAGCAGCCGAAGAGGACAGACCTTGTTTAACACTGAAGCTTTCTTT
CASSRRGQTLFNTEAFF
>few|TRBV15|TRBD2|TRBJ2-3
TGTGCCACCAGCAGTTATGGGACTAGCGGACATGGGGATACGCAGTATTTT
CATSSYGTSGHGDTQYF
>NA|TRBV5-1|TRBD1|TRBJ2-3
TGCGCCACCAGGGACAGCTCAAGTAGCACAGATACGCAGTATTTT
CATRDSSSSTDTQYF
>NA|TRBV5-4|TRBD2|TRBJ2-1
TGTGCCAGCACCACGGGACTAGCGGAGTACAATGAGCAGTTCTTC
CASTTGLAEYNEQFF
>NA|TRBV12-5|NA|TRBJ2-7
TGTGCTAGTGCTCCCGGGACACCCTACGAGCAGTACTTC
CASAPGTPYEQYF
>NA|TRBV5-1|NA|TRBJ2-1
TGCGCCAGCAGCTTGGGACGGGCCTCCTACAATGAGCAGTTCTTC
CASSLGRASYNEQFF
>NA|TRBV7-8|NA|TRBJ2-1
TGTGCCAGCAGCCACCATCTCGACAGCGCCTACAATGAGCAGTTCTTC
CASSHHLDSAYNEQFF
>NA|TRBV14|NA|TRBJ1-4
TGTGCCAGCAGCCTCTCGAGGGGCCGTGCTGAAAAACTGTTTTTT
CASSLSRGRAEKLFF
>NA|TRBV2|NA|TRBJ2-3
TGTGCCAGCAGTGATCGAGTAGGATTTAGCACAGATACGCAGTATTTT
CASSDRVGFSTDTQYF
>NA|TRBV19|NA|TRBJ1-3
TGTGCCAGTAGTATATCATTCTCTGGAAACACCATATATTTT
CASSISFSGNTIYF
>NA|TRBV4-2|NA|TRBJ2-7
TGTGCCAGCAGCCCATCTGAAACACCGGCCGAGCAGTACTTC
CASSPSETPAEQYF
>NA|TRBV27|NA|TRBJ1-2
TGTGCCAGCAGTTCGATCTGGGGGCGCGGTGGCTACACCTTC
CASSSIWGRGGYTF
>NA|TRBV11-2|NA|TRBJ2-1
TGTGCCAGCAGCTTAGTGATAGCATTGTACAATGAGCAGTTCTTC
CASSLVIALYNEQFF